This T cell receptor beta chain was documented in a study of identical twins. TCRdb analysed the 5' RACE reads with MiXCR anew, one entry per CDR3 protein. Of over 500,000 distinct CDR3 sequences detected, approximately 22% appear once; the ten largest clones hold under 0.95%. Germline V gene sequence: CDR1 DFQATT, CDR2 SNEGSKA (reference sequence). V lost 1 base to trimming and J lost 0 bases; unmatched junction nucleotides: 1. The CDR3 consists of 15 residues. These sequences were also reported in another study, on T cells expressing NK-cell markers.

The source of this sequence is a woman in her late teens or twenties in good health. The specimen was CD4+ T cells sorted from blood. V is TRBV20-1 and J is TRBJ1-2; 11 nucleotides align to TRBD1. The DNA for the CDR3 is TGCAGTGCTAGAGGGGGACAGGGGGCTAACTATGGCTACACCTTC. Protein product: CSARGGQGANYGYTF.